This T cell receptor beta chain was captured by sequencing in a study of T cells in Graves' hyperthyroidism and ophthalmopathy (dated by TCRdb to the late 2010s). About the investigation overall: Peripheral blood was sampled at the time of initial diagnosis, prior to any treatment. To identify distinguishing TCR V-J signatures, a discovery cohort of 95 to 100 patients was used, comprising 43 with Graves' ophthalmopathy and approximately 58 with stable Graves' hyperthyroidism. Whether ophthalmopathy could be predicted prospectively was tested in an independent validation cohort made up of fewer than 20 hyperthyroidism patients plus 17 patients who later progressed to ophthalmopathy. The roughly 100 discovery patients were randomly divided into training and test sets at a 7:3 ratio. In more than 5 Graves' hyperthyroidism patients, the study also compared T-cell repertoires from thyroid tissue with T-cell repertoires from blood. Once sampling was done, hyperthyroidism patients were given methimazole at a starting dose of 30 mg daily, whereas ophthalmopathy patients were given high-dose intravenous methylprednisolone. The paper reports TCR Vbeta CDR3 sequencing of about 140 peripheral blood samples: over 40 ophthalmopathy, fewer than 80 hyperthyroidism and approximately 17 progressor patients.

The junction carries 10 bases between V and J, which are trimmed by 2 bases and 6 bases respectively. The germline V gene (reference sequence) specifies PRHDT as CDR1 and FYEKMQ as CDR2. From the cysteine up to the phenylalanine, the CDR3 has a length of 14 residues. The kept DNA is CDR3 alone, 42 bases in frame from the first base. Ophthalmopathy patients had moderately to severely active disease, with a Clinical Activity Score of 3 or more, a NOSPECS grade of 4 or more, and a disease duration of less than 3 months. The study excluded patients with uncontrolled infections, other autoimmune diseases, pregnancy or lactation. Diagnoses were established on the basis of clinical symptoms, serum thyroxine and TRAb, thyroid ultrasound, and orbital computed tomography. Ficoll-Paque density gradient centrifugation was used to isolate PBMCs from around 10 ml of fresh peripheral blood. Total RNA was extracted using Trizol reagent, and RNA quality was assessed on an Agilent 2100 Bioanalyzer.

In its sample, this clonotype was seen a few times. Its antigen is currently not known. No clone much larger than this one lies a single base away; base qualities are absent. TCR beta CDR3 regions were amplified from RNA transcripts. For the first round of RT-PCR on the TCR CDR3, the HTBI primer set was used together with the Qiagen OneStep RT-PCR kit. The libraries were constructed in a second round of multiplex PCR and then size-selected and purified. Sequencing of the libraries was done on an Illumina HiSeq2000 using paired-end 100 bp reads. The study's own analysis went as follows. SOAPnuke was used to process the raw data, with reads discarded if the reads contained adapters or uncalled bases, had a mean Phred below 15, or lacked an exact constant-primer or identifier match. High-quality paired reads were merged using COPE v1.2.5, and each unique nucleotide sequence was defined as a clonotype. MiTCR v1.1 was used to align the clonotypes against IMGT TRBV, TRBD and TRBJ reference segments. Analysis was restricted to V-J combinations with a frequency above 0.0001, which covered roughly 99% of repertoires. A TCS score was defined as the ratio of F50 (clonal expansion) to E x V (chaos), with BLOSUM62-based TCRdist applied between CDR3 peptides within each V-J. Welch's t-statistics and random forest reduced roughly 540 V-J features to fewer than 15, which were used in a naive Bayes classifier (R e1071). TCRdb applied fastp at Q25 and MiXCR to the public reads, then kept only in-frame beta chains. Every distinct CDR3 protein forms one entry, paired with its most common genes and DNA. The V and J calls shown here were made by TCRdb, not taken from the authors' results. The sample contains about 500,000 distinct CDR3 sequences, roughly 15% of them found a single time. The top ten constitute under 20% of the sample.

Study-wide conclusions, independent of this receptor: Most expanded thyroid clonotypes (frequency above 0.001) were also found in blood, which suggests that blood repertoires may mirror thyroid immune responses. A 13 V-J signature model separated ophthalmopathy from stable hyperthyroidism, with approximately 87% sensitivity and roughly 81% specificity in cross-validation and 80%/75% in testing. In validation, the model predicted progression to ophthalmopathy with 55% to 71% sensitivity and approximately 78% specificity, a median of 6.5 months before onset. No statistical method was used to set the sample size in advance, and investigators knew the group allocation.

Sequences were obtained from blood. This sequence originates from a woman younger than 35 with Graves' ophthalmopathy. The V and J segments used are TRBV13 and TRBJ2-2, with no D gene named confidently. The nucleotide sequence is TGTGCCAGCAGCTTACCGGGTAGGGCCGGGGAGCTGTTTTTT. It translates as CASSLPGRAGELFF.